One sample yielded the 29 T cell receptor beta chains listed below, sequenced in a study of OX40 agonist ivuxolimab in advanced cancers. Libraries were prepared by immunoSEQ multiplex PCR; TCRdb keeps only in-frame clonotypes and omits some of them. The profile shows fewer than 45,000 clones, about four fifths of them singletons. The specimen was CD4+ or CD8+ T cells sorted from blood, collected in a trial of the OX40 agonist ivuxolimab. Every receptor here comes from an adult with an advanced solid tumor such as melanoma, head and neck, liver or kidney cancer.

The chain uses TRBV6-1 and TRBJ2-7; D unclear. V gave up 9 bases and J gave up 2 bases, with 17 bases separating them. Germline loops: CDR1 MNHNS, CDR2 SASEGT. This CDR3 is built from 14 residues. The CDR3 reads CARTPGQETYEQYF. DNA for the CDR3: TGTGCCAGGACGCCCGGGCAGGAGACCTACGAGCAGTACTTC.

The chain recombines TRBV4-2 with TRBJ1-2; TRBD1 agrees at 9 bases. The germline V gene has CDR1 LGHNA and CDR2 YNFKEQ. This CDR3 has 14 amino acids. J lost 9 bases, V lost 3 bases, and 8 bases had no gene match. The CDR3 DNA reads TGTGCCAGCAGCCAGGGACAGGGAGGGGTTCGCTACACCTTC. Translating it yields CASSQGQGGVRYTF.

The chain is built from TRBV21-1 and TRBJ2-7; TRBD1, as called in the table, went unchecked against the DNA. TRBV21-1 is flagged as a pseudogene. The CDR3 extends over 14 amino acids. The CDR3 sequence is CASTLMGPPYEQYF. The CDR3 DNA follows: TGTGCCAGCACCCTCATGGGCCCTCCCTACGAGCAGTACTTC.

The V and J genes are TRBV21-1 and TRBJ1-2. TRBV21-1 is deemed a pseudogene. This CDR3 is built from 15 residues. The CDR3 DNA reads TGTGCCAGCAGCGCGGGACTTTTTATTAACTATGGCTACACCTTC. Translating it yields CASSAGLFINYGYTF.

This clone is labeled medium-sized (0.01 to 0.1%). This chain uses TRBV7-9 with TRBJ2-3; D perhaps matches TRBD2 (5 bases). This CDR3 has 14 amino acids. CDR1 and CDR2 from the germline V gene are SEHNR and FQNEAQ (reference sequence). Trimming removed 3 bases from V and 5 bases from J, with 12 bases in between. For the CDR3, the DNA is TGTGCCAGCAGCTTGTTAGCGTCTGGAGATACGCAGTATTTT. Its protein is CASSLLASGDTQYF.

V is TRBV11-2 and J is TRBJ2-3; 8 nucleotides line up with TRBD2. The CDR3 is 17 residues long. V trimming: 4 bases; J trimming: 4 bases; junction bases outside the gene matches: 13. Germline lookup yields CDR1 SGHAT and CDR2 FQNNGV. The CDR3 loop is CASSSRGRGEFADTQYF. CDR3 sequence (DNA): TGTGCCAGCAGCTCAAGAGGGCGGGGGGAGTTCGCAGATACGCAGTATTTT.

By proportion, this clone is medium-sized. The chain uses TRBV7-2 and TRBJ1-1, with 7 bases fitting TRBD1. V shed 3 bases, J shed 2 bases, and the junction held 3 bases outside the gene matches. The CDR3 has 14 residues. CDR1 is SGHTA, CDR2 FQGNSA, per germline. The DNA for the CDR3 is TGTGCCAGCAGCTTGGGACAGTTTAACACTGAAGCTTTCTTT. Protein product: CASSLGQFNTEAFF.

The gene calls are TRBV7-9 and TRBJ2-7; D remains ambiguous. The CDR3 runs to 11 residues. In germline, CDR1 is SEHNR, CDR2 FQNEAQ (reference sequence). Trimming pared 2 bases from V and 7 bases from J, leaving 6 bases between. CDR3 coding DNA: TGTGCCAGCAGCTTATTAGAAGAGCAGTACTTC. Protein sequence: CASSLLEEQYF. The full variable domain, completed using reference TRBV7-9 and TRBJ2-7, is DTGVSQNPRHKITKRGQNVTFRCDPISEHNRLYWYRQTLGQGPEFLTYFQNEAQLEKSRLLSDRFSAERPKGSFSTLEIQRTEQGDSAMYLCASSLLEEQYFGPGTRLTVT.

This clone was recorded a few times. The rearrangement links TRBV7-3 to TRBJ1-1; D gene uncertain. Germline V gives CDR1 SGHTA, CDR2 FQGTGA. Trimming left V 1 base short and J 0 bases short, with 9 bases between. The CDR3 consists of 15 residues. CDR3 residues: CASSLMPGLNTEAFF. In DNA form, the CDR3 reads TGTGCCAGCAGCTTAATGCCGGGCTTGAACACTGAAGCTTTCTTT.

The V call is TRBV7-2, the J call TRBJ1-3; D is perhaps TRBD1 (6 bases). The V end lost 5 bases, the J end lost 0 bases, and 14 bases lay between the germline ends. The CDR3 has 16 residues. Per germline, CDR1 SGHTA and CDR2 FQGNSA. The CDR3 DNA is TGTGCCAGCAGCACGTTGGGGGCCTACTCTGGAAACACCATATATTTT. Translated, it gives CASSTLGAYSGNTIYF. Variable domain in full (rest from reference TRBV7-2 and TRBJ1-3): GAGVSQSPSNKVTEKGKDVELRCDPISGHTALYWYRQSLGQGLEFLIYFQGNSAPDKSGLPSDRFSAERTGGSVSTLTIQRTQQEDSAVYLCASSTLGAYSGNTIYFGEGSWLTVV.

Regarding this clone: The DNA is left out, because the CDR3 cannot be placed on it with certainty; the CDR3 is given as TCRdb lists it. The chain uses TRBV6-1 and TRBJ2-7; the table gives TRBD1 as D, unverified against the DNA. Germline values: CDR1 MNHNS, CDR2 SASEGT. A total of 15 residues make up the CDR3, ends included. The CDR3 is CASSDFVGQGAGWNF.

This clone was counted once. The gene calls are TRBV5-1 and TRBJ2-3, with D tentatively TRBD1 (6 bases). This CDR3 is built from 12 residues. Germline V lookup: CDR1 SGHRS, CDR2 YFSETQ. V lost 3 bases and J 4 bases, leaving 6 bases between the germline ends. The CDR3 DNA reads TGCGCCAGCAGCTCAGGGGCAGATACGCAGTATTTT. It codes for CASSSGADTQYF.

CDR3 nucleotide sequence: TGTGCCAGCTCACCTCAGCGGGGGATCACAGATACGCAGTATTTT. This codes for CASSPQRGITDTQYF. This chain joins TRBV18 and TRBJ2-3, with TRBD2 identical over 8 bases. V was clipped by 3 bases and J by 2 bases; unmatched bases: 4. This CDR3 has 15 amino acids. CDR1 and CDR2 (germline): KGHSH, LQKENI.

This clone has only a few counts. The rearrangement joins TRBV29-1 to TRBJ1-1; D might be TRBD1 (6 bases). The CDR3 extends over 14 amino acids. Germline CDR1 and CDR2: SQVTM and ANQGSEA. Trimming left V 4 bases short and J 1 base short, with 13 bases between. CDR3 residues: CSVVGAVSNTEAFF. The CDR3 coding sequence is TGCAGCGTTGTGGGGGCGGTTTCGAACACTGAAGCTTTCTTT. The full variable domain, completed using reference TRBV29-1 and TRBJ1-1, is SAVISQKPSRDICQRGTSLTIQCQVDSQVTMMFWYRQQPGQSLTLIATANQGSEATYESGFVIDKFPISRPNLTFSTLTVSNMSPEDSSIYLCSVVGAVSNTEAFFGQGTRLTVV.

The count of this clone is one. J is TRBJ1-2 and V is TRBV7-3; possibly TRBD1 for D (6 bases). V was trimmed by 11 bases and J by 2 bases, leaving 15 bases between them. CDR3 size: 13 residues. The germline V gene has CDR1 SGHTA and CDR2 FQGTGA. The chain's CDR3 is CASRGQGNYGYTF. Written as DNA, the CDR3 is TGTGCCTCCCGCGGCCAGGGGAACTATGGCTACACCTTC.

V usage is TRBV29-1 and J usage is TRBJ2-5, with 10 bases identical to TRBD1. There are 12 residues in the CDR3. Trimming cost V 7 bases and J 5 bases; bases outside gene matches: 4. From germline, CDR1 is SQVTM and CDR2 ANQGSEA. Here the CDR3 DNA reads TGCAGCGCCGGGACAGGGGTTGAGACCCAGTACTTC. Translation: CSAGTGVETQYF.

The gene calls are TRBV11-2 and TRBJ1-5; D is uncertain. V lost 3 bases and J lost 2, with 5 bases in between. Germline V gene lookup returns CDR1 SGHAT and CDR2 FQNNGV. The CDR3 consists of 13 residues. This CDR3 is CASSFGRNQPQHF. The CDR3 DNA follows: TGTGCCAGCAGCTTCGGACGCAATCAGCCCCAGCATTTT.

The rearrangement uses TRBV5-6 and TRBJ1-2, with D maybe TRBD1 (5 bases). In germline, CDR1 is SGHDT, CDR2 YYEEEE. This CDR3 region has 14 residues. Trimming left V 3 bases short and J 3 bases short, with 12 bases between. The CDR3 bases are TGTGCCAGCAGCTCCACAGGCGGCGACTATGGCTACACCTTC. Translating gives CASSSTGGDYGYTF. Supplemented by reference TRBV5-6 and TRBJ1-2, the full variable domain reads DAGVTQSPTHLIKTRGQQVTLRCSPKSGHDTVSWYQQALGQGPQFIFQYYEEEERQRGNFPDRFSGHQFPNYSSELNVNALLLGDSALYLCASSSTGGDYGYTFGSGTRLTVV.

The chain joins TRBV5-1 to TRBJ2-1; D gene unclear. This CDR3 has 15 amino acids. V gave up 2 bases and J gave up 4 bases, with 13 bases separating them. CDR1 and CDR2 from the germline V gene are SGHRS and YFSETQ. CDR3: CASSFSSPAYNEQFF. In DNA form, the CDR3 reads TGCGCCAGCAGCTTCAGCTCCCCAGCATACAATGAGCAGTTCTTC. Using reference TRBV5-1 and TRBJ2-1 for the parts outside the CDR3, the full variable domain is KAGVTQTPRYLIKTRGQQVTLSCSPISGHRSVSWYQQTPGQGLQFLFEYFSETQRNKGNFPGRFSGRQFSNSRSEMNVSTLELGDSALYLCASSFSSPAYNEQFFGPGTRLTVL.

The chain joins TRBV5-1 to TRBJ1-6; TRBD1 aligns across 9 bases. The CDR3 sequence is 15 residues long. Germline lookup yields CDR1 SGHRS and CDR2 YFSETQ. V was clipped by 4 bases and J by 6 bases; unmatched bases: 5. CDR3 bases: TGCGCCAGCAGCGTCCCGACAGGGGGTAATTCACCCCTCCACTTT. It encodes CASSVPTGGNSPLHF.

This clone was seen a handful of times. CDR3 loop: CASSSGTGRETQYF. CDR3 in DNA: TGTGCCAGTAGTTCCGGGACAGGGAGAGAGACCCAGTACTTC. The rearrangement joins TRBV19 to TRBJ2-5; 9 bases line up with TRBD1. This CDR3 region has 14 residues. The V segment lost 5 bases and the J segment 4 bases; nucleotides outside the gene matches: 5. Germline V gene data show CDR1 as LNHDA and CDR2 as SQIVND (reference sequence).

The chain joins TRBV19 to TRBJ2-7; 10 positions agree with TRBD2. Germline V lookup: CDR1 LNHDA, CDR2 SQIVND (reference sequence). CDR3 size: 13 residues. Trimming cost V 7 bases and J 6 bases; bases outside gene matches: 6. CDR3 residues: CASTRTSGGEQYF. CDR3 coding DNA: TGTGCCAGTACCCGGACTAGCGGTGGCGAGCAGTACTTC.

This chain connects TRBV27 to TRBJ2-2, with no clear D. V was pared by 6 bases and J by 0 bases, with 2 bases between. The germline CDR1 and CDR2 sequences are MNHEY and SMNVEV (reference sequence). This CDR3 contains 12 residues. Written as DNA, the CDR3 is TGTGCCAGCAGCTCGAACACCGGGGAGCTGTTTTTT. This codes for CASSSNTGELFF.

This clone was detected once. The chain joins TRBV6-1 to TRBJ2-5; D is perhaps TRBD2 (5 bases). V dropped 7 bases and J dropped 2 bases, with 17 bases sitting between them. This CDR3 comprises 15 residues. Per the germline V gene, CDR1 is MNHNS and CDR2 is SASEGT. The CDR3 protein is CASKDSGISQETQYF. The CDR3 nucleotides are TGTGCCAGCAAAGATTCGGGGATAAGTCAAGAGACCCAGTACTTC.

The chain employs TRBV15 and TRBJ2-1; 11 bases are shared with TRBD2. The CDR3 extends over 17 amino acids. Germline values: CDR1 LNHNV, CDR2 YYDKDF (reference sequence). V trimming: 0 bases; J trimming: 3 bases; junction bases outside the gene matches: 4. CDR3 loop: CATSREYGLAGYNEQFF. In nucleotides, the CDR3 is TGTGCCACCAGCAGAGAATACGGACTAGCGGGCTACAATGAGCAGTTCTTC.

V and J are TRBV7-9 and TRBJ2-2; D possibly corresponds to TRBD2 (6 bases). CDR1 is SEHNR, CDR2 FQNEAQ, per germline (reference sequence). V was clipped by 2 bases and J by 1 base, with 8 bases between them. The CDR3 is 15 residues long. The CDR3 here is CASSLPGLNTGELFF. CDR3 DNA: TGTGCCAGCAGCTTACCGGGACTGAACACCGGGGAGCTGTTTTTT.

The CDR3 DNA follows: TGTGCCAGCAGCTACGGACAGATCTCTGGAAACACCATATATTTT. As protein: CASSYGQISGNTIYF. The chain has TRBV7-2 and TRBJ1-3, with D perhaps matching TRBD1 (6 bases). The ends were cut back, 4 bases at V and 0 bases at J, with 10 bases in the middle. The germline V gene encodes CDR1 SGHTA and CDR2 FQGNSA. The CDR3 contains 15 residues.

This clone was observed once. The V gene is TRBV5-4, the J gene TRBJ2-1, with 7 bases that match TRBD2. V lost 4 bases, J lost 2 bases, and 6 bases stayed unmatched. CDR3 size: 15 residues. Per the germline V gene, CDR1 is SGHNT and CDR2 is YYREEE (reference sequence). CDR3 in DNA: TGTGCCAGCAGCCCCCGTCTAGCGGCCTACAATGAGCAGTTCTTC. Translating it yields CASSPRLAAYNEQFF.

The chain joins TRBV7-9 to TRBJ2-1, with TRBD1 matching 7 bases. The CDR3 spans 15 residues. Germline CDR1 and CDR2: SEHNR and FQNEAQ (reference sequence). Losses at the gene ends were 5 bases for V and 4 bases for J; bases not matched to a gene: 8. The CDR3 nucleotides read TGTGCCAGCAGCCAAAACAGGGGAAATTACAATGAGCAGTTCTTC. Translated, it gives CASSQNRGNYNEQFF.